This T cell receptor (beta chain) was captured in a study of T-cell reconstitution after alpha-beta-depleted transplantation in children. This clonotype showed up just a few times. Preparation of the TCRbeta library involved a method that used unique molecular identifiers. One entry per CDR3 protein results from TCRdb running MiXCR on the PCR reads. The table lists 480,000 or so distinct CDR3 sequences, about 10% of them singletons. The V end lost 6 bases, the J end lost 1 base, and 9 bases lay between the germline ends. CDR1 and CDR2 (germline): SGHRS, YFSETQ. This CDR3 has 13 residues. J is TRBJ2-3 and V is TRBV5-1; D not resolved. Sample: PBMCs, taken before TCRalphabeta/CD19-depleted stem cell transplant. This TCR was recovered from a child aged 2-15 years with inherited bone marrow failure, due to receive a stem cell transplant. The CDR3, as DNA: TGCGCCAGCAAGAGCCCTGGCACAGATACGCAGTATTTT. Its protein product is CASKSPGTDTQYF.